The 23 T cell receptor beta chains given below trace back to one sample, sequenced in a study of blood T cell repertoires in COVID-19. Here immunoSEQ multiplex PCR was the method, and the copy in TCRdb shows in-frame clones only, minus some. The sample gives some 50,000 clones, 88% of which show up once; roughly 7.7% is in the top ten. The specimen was peripheral blood. These receptors were taken from a woman aged 65 to 85 with active COVID-19.

The chain recombines TRBV28 with TRBJ2-5, with D maybe TRBD1 (6 bases). Between the trimmed V and J ends, which lost 5 bases and 0 bases, there was a span of 16 bases. Per germline, CDR1 MDHEN and CDR2 SYDVKM. The CDR3 has 16 residues. The CDR3 spells CASSLGSGVYQETQYF. For the CDR3, the DNA is TGTGCCAGCAGTCTGGGGTCAGGGGTCTACCAAGAGACCCAGTACTTC.

The V and J genes are TRBV10-2 and TRBJ2-4; tentatively, D is TRBD2 (6 bases). Germline loops: CDR1 WSHSY, CDR2 SAAADI. The V end lost 5 bases, the J end lost 12 bases, and 11 bases lay between the germline ends. CDR3 length: 11 residues. CDR3 sequence reads: CASSPGLNQYF. For the CDR3, the DNA is TGCGCCAGCAGTCCCGGACTAAATCAGTACTTC.

V and J are TRBV9 and TRBJ1-3; D remains unclear. Trimming took 5 bases from V and 0 from J, leaving 9 bases between them. Germline loops: CDR1 SGDLS, CDR2 YYNGEE. This CDR3 region has 14 residues. CDR3 nucleotides: TGTGCCAGCAGTACACAGTTCTCTGGAAACACCATATATTTT. This codes for CASSTQFSGNTIYF. Complete variable domain (other parts from reference TRBV9 and TRBJ1-3): DSGVTQTPKHLITATGQRVTLRCSPRSGDLSVYWYQQSLDQGLQFLIQYYNGEERAKGNILERFSAQQFPDLHSELNLSSLELGDSALYFCASSTQFSGNTIYFGEGSWLTVV.

The gene calls are TRBV6-1 and TRBJ2-1; possibly TRBD2 for D (6 bases). Between the trimmed V and J ends, which lost 1 base and 4 bases, there was a span of 14 bases. This CDR3 region has 16 residues. Germline V CDR1 and CDR2: MNHNS, SASEGT. The CDR3 DNA reads TGTGCCAGCAGTGAAGATGGCGGGGTAGGATACAATGAGCAGTTCTTC. It is translated as CASSEDGGVGYNEQFF.

This sequence joins TRBV20-1 and TRBJ2-4, with 11 bases identical to TRBD1. CDR3 length equals 14 residues. J gave up 7 bases and V 3 bases, and 5 bases lay outside the gene matches. Germline V lookup: CDR1 DFQATT, CDR2 SNEGSKA (reference sequence). CDR3 nucleotide sequence: TGCAGTGCTAGTTTCGGACAGGGGGCGAACATTCAGTACTTC. Amino acids: CSASFGQGANIQYF.

The rearrangement links TRBV7-8 to TRBJ1-1; perhaps TRBD1 as D (5 bases). Between the trimmed V and J ends, which lost 0 bases and 4 bases, there was a span of 21 bases. Germline V gene lookup returns CDR1 SGHVS and CDR2 FQNEAQ. The CDR3 contains 18 residues. CDR3 DNA: TGTGCCAGCAGCTTAGCGCGAAGGGCAGGGCATGTGGTCACTGAAGCTTTCTTT. This encodes CASSLARRAGHVVTEAFF.

The rearrangement joins TRBV28 to TRBJ1-5; 9 bases match TRBD1. CDR3 length: 15 residues. From germline, CDR1 is MDHEN and CDR2 SYDVKM. Unmatched junction bases numbered 6, after V lost 6 bases and J lost 3 bases. The CDR3 DNA reads as TGTGCCAGCAGCCCCCGGGACAGGGTCAATCAGCCCCAGCATTTT. It translates to CASSPRDRVNQPQHF.

The rearrangement links TRBV23-1 to TRBJ2-2, with D possibly being TRBD2 (6 bases). TRBV23-1 is treated as an ORF (open reading frame) with a function not yet certain. CDR3 size: 13 residues. Between the trimmed V and J ends, which lost 11 bases and 2 bases, there was a span of 12 bases. For the CDR3, the DNA is TGCGCCCAGGCGGGGTTCAACACCGGGGAGCTGTTTTTT. Its protein product is CAQAGFNTGELFF.

The gene calls are TRBV7-9 and TRBJ1-3; weak D call: TRBD1 (6 bases). Trimming removed 4 bases at V and 3 bases at J, with 22 bases between. The germline gives CDR1 SEHNR, CDR2 FQNEAQ (reference sequence). The CDR3 covers 18 residues. Here the CDR3 DNA reads TGTGCCAGCAGCTCCATAAAGACCGACAGGACGCGTGGAAACACCATATATTTT. Encoded protein: CASSSIKTDRTRGNTIYF.

The V gene is TRBV6-5, the J gene TRBJ1-4, with TRBD1 as a possible D gene (5 bases). This CDR3 contains 14 residues. The V gene lost 4 bases and the J gene lost 7 bases, with 13 bases spanning the gap. The germline V gene has CDR1 MNHEY and CDR2 SVGAGI. DNA of the CDR3: TGTGCCAGCAGTTGGGGGGGTTTAGGTGAAAAACTGTTTTTT. Translation: CASSWGGLGEKLFF.

The rearrangement links TRBV18 to TRBJ1-1; D may be TRBD1 (6 bases). In germline, CDR1 is KGHSH, CDR2 LQKENI. The CDR3 is 15 residues long. V lost 3 bases, J lost 1 base, and 12 bases lay in between. Here the CDR3 reads CASSPRAGENTEAFF. CDR3 in DNA: TGTGCCAGCTCACCTCGGGCAGGGGAGAACACTGAAGCTTTCTTT.

The CDR3 here is CASSLEAARGTEAFF. The CDR3 DNA is TGCGCCAGCAGCTTGGAAGCAGCACGGGGCACTGAAGCTTTCTTT. The rearrangement uses TRBV5-1 and TRBJ1-1, with D hard to call. The CDR3 contains 15 residues. Germline values: CDR1 SGHRS, CDR2 YFSETQ. The ends were cut back, 0 bases at V and 4 bases at J, with 13 bases in the middle. Drawing the rest from reference TRBV5-1 and TRBJ1-1, the complete variable domain is KAGVTQTPRYLIKTRGQQVTLSCSPISGHRSVSWYQQTPGQGLQFLFEYFSETQRNKGNFPGRFSGRQFSNSRSEMNVSTLELGDSALYLCASSLEAARGTEAFFGQGTRLTVV.

The rearrangement links TRBV7-5 to TRBJ2-1; TRBD1 is taken as the D call from the table, unchecked against the DNA. TRBV7-5 is recorded as a pseudogene. The CDR3 sequence is 13 residues long. As DNA, the CDR3 is TGTGTCAGAAGCTTAGAGTACAGAAATGAGCAGTTCTTC. Amino acid sequence: CVRSLEYRNEQFF.

The chain combines TRBV19 with TRBJ2-1; 7 bases line up with TRBD2. V lost 5 bases, J lost 5 bases, and 15 bases stayed unmatched. Germline-derived CDR1 and CDR2 are LNHDA and SQIVND (reference sequence). The CDR3 spans 17 residues. The CDR3 loop reads CASSESYGGSANNEQFF. The DNA for the CDR3 is TGTGCCAGTAGTGAATCATACGGGGGGTCGGCAAACAATGAGCAGTTCTTC.

The chain employs TRBV5-8 and TRBJ2-1; 9 bases map to TRBD2. Trimming at V came to 5 bases and at J to 5 bases, leaving 5 bases not matched to a gene. The germline V gene encodes CDR1 SGHTS and CDR2 YDEGEE. This CDR3 contains 14 residues. The CDR3 nucleotides are TGTGCCAGCAGGAGGCGGGAGGGGAACAATGAGCAGTTCTTC. This gives the protein CASRRREGNNEQFF.

This chain joins TRBV6-1 and TRBJ2-5, with D tentatively TRBD1 (5 bases). CDR3 length equals 15 residues. V dropped 1 base and J dropped 4 bases, with 13 bases sitting between them. CDR1 and CDR2 from the germline V gene are MNHNS and SASEGT. CDR3 nucleotide sequence: TGTGCCAGCAGTGAAGAAGGGTGGCAGGGAGAGACCCAGTACTTC. Encoded protein: CASSEEGWQGETQYF.

Here the CDR3 DNA reads TGTGCCAGCAGTTTCGACAGGGACGGGGCCTCCTACAATGAGCAGTTCTTC. Protein sequence: CASSFDRDGASYNEQFF. The chain links TRBV28 to TRBJ2-1, with TRBD1 matching over 7 bases. Germline CDR1 and CDR2: MDHEN and SYDVKM. The CDR3 totals 17 residues. V trimming: 3 bases; J trimming: 0 bases; junction bases outside the gene matches: 8.

The chain uses TRBV10-3 and TRBJ1-1; 10 nucleotides line up with TRBD1. The CDR3 sequence is 18 residues long. CDR1 is ENHRY and CDR2 is SYGVKD in the germline V gene. Trimming cost V 2 bases and J 5 bases; bases outside gene matches: 14. This chain's CDR3 is CAISEPDRGLASGTEAFF. CDR3 DNA: TGTGCCATCAGTGAGCCCGACAGGGGGCTAGCTTCAGGGACTGAAGCTTTCTTT.

The genes are TRBV11-3 and TRBJ2-5; 7 positions match TRBD1. Trimming took 3 bases from V and 3 from J; bases not matched to a gene: 4. The germline gives CDR1 SGHNT, CDR2 YENEEA. This CDR3 spans 14 amino acids. The CDR3 coding sequence is TGTGCCAGCAGCTTCGGACAGGCCGAAGAGACCCAGTACTTC. Protein: CASSFGQAEETQYF.

This sequence joins TRBV19 and TRBJ2-7; TRBD2 matches 12 bases. The CDR3 is made up of 16 amino acids. The germline V gene has CDR1 LNHDA and CDR2 SQIVND (reference sequence). V lost 5 bases and J lost 4; bases outside the gene matches: 9. CDR3 residues: CASSPRLAGEGYEQYF. DNA of the CDR3: TGTGCCAGTAGTCCAAGACTAGCGGGAGAGGGTTACGAGCAGTACTTC.

CDR3 region: CASSRFSGGVEQFF. CDR3 nucleotide sequence: TGCGCCAGCAGTCGATTTAGCGGGGGGGTTGAGCAGTTCTTC. The chain uses TRBV5-1 and TRBJ2-1; TRBD2 aligns across 11 bases. Germline V CDR1 and CDR2: SGHRS, YFSETQ. The CDR3 has 14 residues. V shed 5 bases and J 9 bases; nucleotides not matched to a gene: 7.

The V call is TRBV5-8, the J call TRBJ2-7; 9 nucleotides agree with TRBD1. J lost 3 bases, V lost 3 bases, and 4 bases had no gene match. This CDR3 is 14 amino acids long. Germline V gives CDR1 SGHTS, CDR2 YDEGEE. The CDR3 region is CASSSADRGYEQYF. Here the CDR3 DNA reads TGTGCCAGCAGCTCGGCGGACAGGGGCTACGAGCAGTACTTC. Complete variable domain (other parts from reference TRBV5-8 and TRBJ2-7): EAGVTQSPTHLIKTRGQQATLRCSPISGHTSVYWYQQALGLGLQFLLWYDEGEERNRGNFPPRFSGRQFPNYSSELNVNALELEDSALYLCASSSADRGYEQYFGPGTRLTVT.

V and J are TRBV7-9 and TRBJ2-1; 12 bases are shared with TRBD2. CDR1 SEHNR and CDR2 FQNEAQ come from the germline V gene (reference sequence). The ends lost 3 bases at V and 8 bases at J; junction bases unmatched: 8. The CDR3 runs 16 residues. CDR3 DNA sequence: TGTGCCAGCAGCTTTGGTCGGACTAGCGGGACCGATGAGCAGTTCTTC. Translated, it gives CASSFGRTSGTDEQFF.